One sample yielded the 3 T cell receptor beta chains listed below, sequenced in a study of blood T cell repertoires in COVID-19. The repertoire was sequenced with immunoSEQ multiplex PCR; TCRdb's copy has only in-frame clones and lacks some. The table has roughly 130,000 clones, around three quarters seen once; the top ten hold 16%. Sample: peripheral blood. These receptors were collected from a man between 60 and 75 years old with active or convalescent COVID-19.

V usage is TRBV20-1 and J usage is TRBJ2-1; D ambiguous. Germline CDR1 and CDR2: DFQATT and SNEGSKA (reference sequence). The CDR3 runs to 11 residues. V lost 4 bases and J lost 6, with 7 bases in between. In DNA, the CDR3 is TGCAGTGCTACCAACTTCAATGAGCAGTTCTTC. Its translation: CSATNFNEQFF.

This chain joins TRBV7-7 and TRBJ2-7, with TRBD2 matching 12 bases. The germline CDR1 and CDR2 sequences are SSHAT and FNYEAQ (reference sequence). After removal of 4 bases from V and 1 base from J, the junction contained 14 bases not matched to a gene. The CDR3 is made up of 19 amino acids. The CDR3 DNA reads TGTGCCAGCAGCTCTCCGGGACTAGCGGGCCAGGGAAGGTCCTACGAGCAGTACTTC. Translated: CASSSPGLAGQGRSYEQYF. Using reference TRBV7-7 and TRBJ2-7 for the parts outside the CDR3, the full variable domain is GAGVSQSPRYKVTKRGQDVTLRCDPISSHATLYWYQQALGQGPEFLTYFNYEAQPDKSGLPSDRFSAERPEGSISTLTIQRTEQRDSAMYRCASSSPGLAGQGRSYEQYFGPGTRLTVT.

The genes are TRBV10-3 and TRBJ1-2; D perhaps matches TRBD1 (6 bases). V dropped 7 bases and J dropped 0 bases, with 12 bases sitting between them. Germline V gene lookup returns CDR1 ENHRY and CDR2 SYGVKD. The CDR3 covers 14 residues. The DNA of the CDR3 is TGTGCCATCACCCGGACAGTTGCTAACTATGGCTACACCTTC. Translation gives CAITRTVANYGYTF.